This T cell receptor beta chain was captured by sequencing in a study of cytomegalovirus exposure and HLA in healthy donors. In germline, CDR1 is MNHEY, CDR2 SMNVEV (reference sequence). Deletions cut 0 bases from V and 0 bases from J, with 5 bases between. The CDR3 runs 14 residues. A multiplex PCR was run with 60 Vbeta primers and 13 Jbeta primers. Assay used: immunoSEQ multiplex PCR; TCRdb lists only in-frame clones, some missing. The sample includes fewer than 150,000 clones, around three quarters of them seen just once. The sequence was collected from a man aged 40-49 years in good health and CMV-seropositive. The specimen was PBMCs. This chain links TRBV27 with TRBJ1-2; D unclear. Written as DNA, the CDR3 is TGTGCCAGCAGTTTATCGGGCACTAACTATGGCTACACCTTC. This sequence encodes CASSLSGTNYGYTF.